The present entry profiles one TCR beta chain with its context. The data were obtained in a study of blood T cell repertoires in COVID-19. Study-wide context: Both acute and convalescent COVID-19 samples were obtained from the United States, Italy and Spain. T cells, B-cell-depleted T cells, or PBMCs supplied cDNA or gDNA.

How the authors handled the data: For nucleated cells, counts were estimated from reference gene primer amplification. Here immunoSEQ multiplex PCR was the method, and the copy in TCRdb shows in-frame clones only, minus some. V and J calls and clone size are given by that table; D and trimming were obtained from the DNA. The table records around 190,000 clones, approximately 91% of them present only once. The TCR comes from a man between 18 and 35 years old with active or convalescent COVID-19. The sample consisted of peripheral blood.

CDR3 coding DNA: TGTGCCTGGAGTTCCTGGAACAGGGGGAACACTGAAGCTTTCTTT. Residues: CAWSSWNRGNTEAFF. V is TRBV30 and J is TRBJ1-1; TRBD1 matches 7 bases. The length of the CDR3 is 15 residues. Trimming cost V 2 bases and J 1 base; bases outside gene matches: 7. The V gene's germline CDR1 is GTSNPN and CDR2 SVGIG (reference sequence). The variable domain in full, with the rest retrieved from reference TRBV30 and TRBJ1-1, is SQTIHQWPATLVQPVGSPLSLECTVEGTSNPNLYWYRQAAGRGLQLLFYSVGIGQISSEVPQNLSASRPQDRQFILSSKKLLLSDSGFYLCAWSSWNRGNTEAFFGQGTRLTVV.